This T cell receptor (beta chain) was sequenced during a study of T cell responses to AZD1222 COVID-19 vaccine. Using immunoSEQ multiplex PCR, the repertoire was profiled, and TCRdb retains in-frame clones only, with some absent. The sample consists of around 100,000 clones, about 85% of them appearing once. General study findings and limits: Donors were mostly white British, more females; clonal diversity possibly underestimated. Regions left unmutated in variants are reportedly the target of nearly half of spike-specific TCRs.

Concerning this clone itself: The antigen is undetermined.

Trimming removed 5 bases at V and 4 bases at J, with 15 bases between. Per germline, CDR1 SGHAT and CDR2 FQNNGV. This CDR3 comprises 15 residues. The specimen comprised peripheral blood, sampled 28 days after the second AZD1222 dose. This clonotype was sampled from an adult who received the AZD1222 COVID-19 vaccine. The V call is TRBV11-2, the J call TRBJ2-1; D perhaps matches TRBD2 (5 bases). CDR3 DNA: TGTGCCAGCAGCCCCTCCCTTGGCGGGTACAATGAGCAGTTCTTC. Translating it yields CASSPSLGGYNEQFF.